These 20 T cell receptor beta chains share one sample of origin, sequenced in a study of blood T cells in healthy people across ages. With a J-beta primer mix and a sample-barcoded 5' primer, a second PCR ran roughly 6 to 12 cycles. TCRdb re-analysed the 5' RACE reads in MiXCR, keeping a single row per CDR3 protein. The sample includes roughly 2 million distinct CDR3 sequences, about 50% of them seen just once. The source material was blood. The receptors were sampled from a woman in her forties in good health.

V usage is TRBV29-1 and J usage is TRBJ2-7, with 7 nucleotides matching TRBD1. This CDR3 has 13 residues. Germline V gene lookup returns CDR1 SQVTM and CDR2 ANQGSEA. The ends lost 6 bases at V and 0 bases at J; junction bases unmatched: 5. CDR3 in DNA: TGCAGCGTGAAAGGGGACAGCTCCTACGAGCAGTACTTC. Its protein product is CSVKGDSSYEQYF.

This clonotype was detected a few times. This rearrangement joins TRBV5-4 to TRBJ2-7, with 10 bases matching TRBD1. Germline V gene data show CDR1 as SGHNT and CDR2 as YYREEE (reference sequence). The CDR3 has 14 amino acids. J gave up 4 bases and V 3 bases, and 4 bases lay outside the gene matches. The CDR3 DNA is TGTGCCAGCAGCTGGGACAGGGGAGAATACGAGCAGTACTTC. It yields the protein CASSWDRGEYEQYF.

Here the CDR3 DNA reads TGTGCCAGCAGCTTGGGCCGGGCCCTCTATGGCTACACCTTC. The encoded protein is CASSLGRALYGYTF. The rearrangement links TRBV7-2 to TRBJ1-2; D is unclear. This CDR3 has 14 amino acids. The V gene's germline CDR1 is SGHTA and CDR2 FQGNSA. Trimming stripped 3 bases from V and 4 bases from J, with 12 bases between.

The CDR3 loop reads CASSYHDRGDIQYF. The CDR3 DNA reads TGTGCCAGCAGCTATCATGACAGGGGAGACATTCAGTACTTC. The chain is built from TRBV28 and TRBJ2-7, with 8 bases aligning to TRBD1. Near its end, the DNA agrees better with TRBJ2-4, so the J call may be wrong. The CDR3 runs to 14 residues. CDR1 is MDHEN and CDR2 is SYDVKM in the germline V gene.

V is TRBV5-5 and J is TRBJ2-7; D uncertain. The ends were cut back, 0 bases at V and 3 bases at J, with 10 bases in the middle. This CDR3 region has 14 residues. Germline V gives CDR1 SGHKS, CDR2 YYEKEE (reference sequence). The CDR3 here is CASSLEWMNYEQYF. CDR3 DNA: TGTGCCAGCAGCTTGGAGTGGATGAACTACGAGCAGTACTTC.

The genes are TRBV5-1 and TRBJ1-5, with D perhaps TRBD1 (5 bases). V gave up 4 bases and J gave up 3 bases, with 14 bases separating them. The CDR3 runs to 15 residues. Looked up from germline, CDR1 is SGHRS and CDR2 is YFSETQ. This CDR3 reads CASSPLTGFNQPQHF. As DNA, the CDR3 is TGCGCCAGCAGCCCTCTAACAGGCTTCAATCAGCCCCAGCATTTT.

The V call is TRBV4-2, the J call TRBJ2-1; TRBD2 aligns across 7 bases. The V gene's germline CDR1 is LGHNA and CDR2 YNFKEQ. The CDR3 is 16 residues long. V lost 2 bases, J lost 4 bases, and 8 bases stayed unmatched. The CDR3 is CASSQLPRGGYNEQFF. In DNA, the CDR3 is TGTGCCAGCAGCCAATTGCCTCGCGGGGGTTACAATGAGCAGTTCTTC.

The V and J genes are TRBV7-2 and TRBJ2-2; D gene ambiguous. Germline CDR1 is SGHTA and CDR2 is FQGNSA. This CDR3 is 14 amino acids long. Trimming took off 7 bases at V and 7 bases at J, with 16 bases between the two ends. CDR3 DNA sequence: TGTGCCAGCACCTACAAGACTGGGGTCGGGGAGCTGTTTTTT. Translated: CASTYKTGVGELFF.

This clonotype came up once. The V and J genes are TRBV9 and TRBJ1-4; TRBD1 might be the D (6 bases). The CDR3 length is 15 residues. V was cut by 4 bases and J by 8 bases, with 18 bases left in between. Germline V lookup: CDR1 SGDLS, CDR2 YYNGEE. CDR3 sequence (DNA): TGTGCCAGCAGCCCAAAGGGGGTACCGAAGGAAAAACTGTTTTTT. This sequence encodes CASSPKGVPKEKLFF.

As for this clonotype: A much larger clone differs by one base, so this may be a read error. This chain links TRBV4-2 with TRBJ2-5; TRBD2 is a possible D gene (5 bases). Germline assignment: CDR1 LGHNA and CDR2 YNFKEQ. This CDR3 is built from 15 residues. CDR3 protein: CANSQDIGLEETQYF. CDR3 nucleotide sequence: TGTGCCAACAGCCAAGATATCGGACTGGAGGAGACCCAGTACTTC.

The table lists this clonotype with a few counts. This sequence joins TRBV7-2 and TRBJ2-5, with 11 positions matching TRBD1. V lost 5 bases to trimming and J lost 5 bases; unmatched junction nucleotides: 10. The CDR3 sequence is 16 residues long. The germline V gene has CDR1 SGHTA and CDR2 FQGNSA. Written as DNA, the CDR3 is TGTGCCAGCAGCCGAAGGACAGGGGGCTCCGGGGAGACCCAGTACTTC. Its translation: CASSRRTGGSGETQYF.

The CDR3 nucleotides are TGTGCCAGCATCGGGACAGCAAATCAGCCCCAGCATTTT. This codes for CASIGTANQPQHF. The V and J genes are TRBV6-6 and TRBJ1-5, with TRBD1 matching 7 bases. Germline CDR1 reads MNHNY; CDR2 reads SVGAGI (reference sequence). The CDR3 has 13 amino acids. Unmatched junction bases numbered 4, after V lost 7 bases and J lost 4 bases.

About this clonotype itself: Its ends do not fully match the called genes, so a read error is possible. The rearrangement joins TRBV4-2 to TRBJ2-7, with 12 bases fitting TRBD2. Germline V gene lookup returns CDR1 LGHNA and CDR2 YNFKEQ. This CDR3 contains 18 residues. CDR3 nucleotides: TGTGCCAGCAGCCAAGAGATATCGACTAGCGGGAGACTAAATGAGCAGTGCTTC. Protein product: CASSQEISTSGRLNEQCF.

This clonotype came up a few times. This chain links TRBV12-3 or TRBV12-4 with TRBJ1-1, with 9 bases matching TRBD1. This CDR3 has 14 amino acids. Trimming at V came to 6 bases and at J to 5 bases, leaving 7 bases not matched to a gene. CDR3 in DNA: TGTGCCAGCAGCCACCGGGACAGGGAAACTGAAGCTTTCTTT. Translating it yields CASSHRDRETEAFF.

This chain connects TRBV25-1 to TRBJ1-1; D remains unclear. The V end lost 5 bases, the J end lost 1 base, and 14 bases lay between the germline ends. CDR1 is MGHDK, CDR2 SYGVNS, per germline. The CDR3 sequence is 15 residues long. The CDR3, as DNA: TGTGCCAGCAGTCTACCCCACGGGGAGAACACTGAAGCTTTCTTT. Amino acids: CASSLPHGENTEAFF. Supplemented by reference TRBV25-1 and TRBJ1-1, the full variable domain reads EADIYQTPRYLVIGTGKKITLECSQTMGHDKMYWYQQDPGMELHLIHYSYGVNSTEKGDLSSESTVSRIRTEHFPLTLESARPSHTSQYLCASSLPHGENTEAFFGQGTRLTVV.

This clonotype was detected a few times. V usage is TRBV29-1 and J usage is TRBJ2-1; TRBD1 agrees at 10 bases. Germline V gene sequence: CDR1 SQVTM, CDR2 ANQGSEA. The V and J ends lost 1 base and 6 bases, in that order; junction bases with no gene match: 6. The CDR3 contains 15 residues. CDR3 coding DNA: TGCAGCGTTGAAGGGCCGGGACAGGGGATCAATGAGCAGTTCTTC. It codes for CSVEGPGQGINEQFF.

The genes are TRBV15 and TRBJ2-1; the match to TRBD1 covers 8 bases. Trimming removed 6 bases from V and 9 bases from J; junction bases left unmatched: 7. The CDR3 is 13 amino acids. Per germline, CDR1 LNHNV and CDR2 YYDKDF (reference sequence). CDR3 nucleotides: TGTGCCACCAGATCGACAGGGGACAGTGAGCAGTTCTTC. Translating it yields CATRSTGDSEQFF. Complete variable domain (other parts from reference TRBV15 and TRBJ2-1): DAMVIQNPRYQVTQFGKPVTLSCSQTLNHNVMYWYQQKSSQAPKLLFHYYDKDFNNEADTPDNFQSRRPNTSFCFLDIRSPGLGDTAMYLCATRSTGDSEQFFGPGTRLTVL.

The chain uses TRBV27 and TRBJ2-3; D may be TRBD1 (6 bases). From germline, CDR1 is MNHEY and CDR2 SMNVEV (reference sequence). The CDR3 spans 13 residues. V lost 5 bases and J lost 5, with 11 bases in between. The CDR3 loop is CASSPTGIDTQYF. The CDR3 coding sequence is TGTGCCAGCAGTCCTACAGGGATAGATACGCAGTATTTT.

J is TRBJ2-5 and V is TRBV5-1; 9 nucleotides align to TRBD1. The CDR3 has 15 residues. Trimming at V came to 4 bases and at J to 0 bases, leaving 4 bases not matched to a gene. The germline V gene encodes CDR1 SGHRS and CDR2 YFSETQ. CDR3 bases: TGCGCCAGCAGCGGGACAGGGCAGTACCAAGAGACCCAGTACTTC. Encoded protein: CASSGTGQYQETQYF. Full variable domain (rest looked up from reference TRBV5-1 and TRBJ2-5): KAGVTQTPRYLIKTRGQQVTLSCSPISGHRSVSWYQQTPGQGLQFLFEYFSETQRNKGNFPGRFSGRQFSNSRSEMNVSTLELGDSALYLCASSGTGQYQETQYFGPGTRLLVL.

The chain links TRBV18 to TRBJ2-7; 8 nucleotides line up with TRBD2. Losses at the gene ends were 5 bases for V and 2 bases for J; bases not matched to a gene: 11. In germline, CDR1 is KGHSH, CDR2 LQKENI. The CDR3 spans 16 residues. The CDR3 bases are TGTGCCAGCTCAAATTCCCTAGCGGGCGCCGCCTACGAGCAGTACTTC. It yields the protein CASSNSLAGAAYEQYF.